These 11 T cell receptor beta chains were sequenced from one sample in a study of pediatric ulcerative colitis. One to two pinch biopsies were taken from the rectum during colonoscopy. Repertoires were generated with immunoSEQ multiplex PCR, while TCRdb's copy carries only in-frame clones and drops some. This table holds more than 35,000 clones, around 73% found once. The sample was gut tissue. The receptors were sampled from a boy between 10 and 17 years old with moderate ulcerative colitis.

The rearrangement links TRBV30 to TRBJ2-7; D may be TRBD2 (6 bases). Trimming shortened V by 0 bases and J by 4 bases, and 16 bases separated the two germline ends. Looked up from germline, CDR1 is GTSNPN and CDR2 is SVGIG (reference sequence). This CDR3 is 15 amino acids long. DNA for the CDR3: TGTGCCTGGAGTGTAATCCTTGCGGGGATTTACGAGCAGTACTTC. Translation: CAWSVILAGIYEQYF.

This chain uses TRBV5-1 with TRBJ2-1; 8 bases line up with TRBD2. J lost 5 bases, V lost 4 bases, and 8 bases had no gene match. The CDR3 length is 15 residues. Germline-derived CDR1 and CDR2 are SGHRS and YFSETQ. CDR3: CASSPQRERNNEQFF. The CDR3 DNA reads TGCGCCAGCAGCCCCCAGCGGGAGAGGAACAATGAGCAGTTCTTC.

The chain has TRBV28 and TRBJ2-4; no definite D call. CDR3 length equals 15 residues. Trimming left V 5 bases short and J 0 bases short, with 11 bases between. Per germline, CDR1 MDHEN and CDR2 SYDVKM. The CDR3 is CASSNPSSAKNIQYF. CDR3 DNA: TGTGCCAGCAGTAACCCGTCCTCAGCCAAAAACATTCAGTACTTC.

The V call is TRBV7-2, the J call TRBJ2-2; TRBD2 is a possible D gene (6 bases). The V end was cut by 5 bases, the J end by 1 base, with 11 bases between. Germline assignment: CDR1 SGHTA and CDR2 FQGNSA. This CDR3 is built from 15 residues. This chain's CDR3 is CASSAGLLNTGELFF. Here the CDR3 DNA reads TGTGCCAGCAGCGCGGGACTCCTGAACACCGGGGAGCTGTTTTTT. The full variable domain, rest sourced from reference TRBV7-2 and TRBJ2-2, is GAGVSQSPSNKVTEKGKDVELRCDPISGHTALYWYRQSLGQGLEFLIYFQGNSAPDKSGLPSDRFSAERTGGSVSTLTIQRTQQEDSAVYLCASSAGLLNTGELFFGEGSRLTVL.

This chain joins TRBV11-3 and TRBJ1-2; D not certain. Germline CDR1 reads SGHNT; CDR2 reads YENEEA. V was clipped by 3 bases and J by 6 bases, with 8 bases between them. This CDR3 region has 12 residues. For the CDR3, the DNA is TGTGCCAGCAGCTTCAATAGTGATGGCTACACCTTC. As protein: CASSFNSDGYTF.

The chain links TRBV7-2 to TRBJ1-2; D not certain. CDR3 length equals 12 residues. Trimming removed 5 bases at V and 7 bases at J, with 11 bases between. The germline gives CDR1 SGHTA, CDR2 FQGNSA. The CDR3 spells CASSPSGGGYTF. As DNA, the CDR3 is TGTGCCAGCAGCCCGTCGGGAGGTGGCTACACCTTC.

The rearrangement joins TRBV19 to TRBJ2-7; TRBD1 aligns across 10 bases. CDR3 length: 14 amino acids. The J segment lost 2 bases and the V segment lost 6 bases, leaving 4 bases of the junction unmatched. Germline assignment: CDR1 LNHDA and CDR2 SQIVND (reference sequence). CDR3 sequence (DNA): TGTGCCAGTAGAGGGGACAGGGGAACCTACGAGCAGTACTTC. Its protein product is CASRGDRGTYEQYF.

The rearrangement joins TRBV28 to TRBJ2-7; 10 bases are shared with TRBD1. Germline CDR1 is MDHEN and CDR2 is SYDVKM. V trimming: 1 base; J trimming: 4 bases; junction bases outside the gene matches: 7. The CDR3 is 16 residues long. The CDR3 spells CASSLSPGQGIYEQYF. The CDR3 DNA is TGTGCCAGCAGTTTATCCCCGGGACAGGGGATATACGAGCAGTACTTC.

The genes are TRBV28 and TRBJ1-3, with 12 bases matching TRBD1. This CDR3 is built from 16 residues. V gave up 8 bases and J gave up 4 bases; unmatched junction bases: 9. Germline V gene data show CDR1 as MDHEN and CDR2 as SYDVKM. The CDR3, as DNA: TGTGCCAGCCGACCGGGACAGGGGGCTGGCGGAAACACCATATATTTT. Protein sequence: CASRPGQGAGGNTIYF.

The chain's CDR3 is CASRLEMGKNIQYF. CDR3 sequence (DNA): TGTGCAAGTCGCTTAGAGATGGGCAAAAACATTCAGTACTTC. The chain uses TRBV12-2 and TRBJ2-4. TRBV12-2 is a known pseudogene. This CDR3 has 14 amino acids.

The genes are TRBV27 and TRBJ1-1, with 10 bases fitting TRBD1. Germline V lookup: CDR1 MNHEY, CDR2 SMNVEV (reference sequence). The CDR3 covers 14 residues. Trimming took 4 bases from V and 5 from J; bases not matched to a gene: 4. This chain's CDR3 is CASSWTGGGTEAFF. The CDR3 coding sequence is TGTGCCAGCAGTTGGACAGGGGGGGGGACTGAAGCTTTCTTT.